Listed below are T cell receptor beta chains from one sample, sequenced in a study of technical replicates of blood from a handful of donors. Libraries were prepared by immunoSEQ multiplex PCR; TCRdb keeps only in-frame clonotypes and omits some of them. The data contain around 80,000 clones, around 96% of them singletons. Sequenced sample: T cells isolated from PBMCs. The receptors here all came from a human donor in good health. CDR3s include the opening cysteine and the closing phenylalanine or tryptophan. A D gene is named only where the DNA matches it firmly. A row's size may be missing; if present it is once, few, many or a size class.

>TRBJ2-3|.|TRBV9|.
TGTGCCAGCAGCTCCCAGATTTCGGGAGTCCACACAGATACGCAGTATTTT
CASSSQISGVHTDTQYF
>TRBJ1-1|.|TRBV28|.
TGTGCCAGCATTGAGGGAACTGAAGCTTTCTTT
CASIEGTEAFF
>TRBJ2-1|.|TRBV9|few
TGTGCCAGCAGCGCACTGACTACCCCAGGCCTTAATGAGCAGTTCTTC
CASSALTTPGLNEQFF
>TRBJ2-5|TRBD2|TRBV29-1|.
TGCAGCGTTGCGGGAGGGCCGGGGTTTGAAGAGACCCAGTACTTC
CSVAGGPGFEETQYF
>TRBJ2-5|.|TRBV7-9|.
TGTGCCAGCAGCTTAGACCCCGGACAGCTCCAAGAGACCCAGTACTTC
CASSLDPGQLQETQYF
>TRBJ2-1|TRBD2|TRBV28|.
TGTGCCAGCAGTTTTCAGCGGGGCACCTACAATGAGCAGTTCTTC
CASSFQRGTYNEQFF
>TRBJ2-2|.|TRBV6-5|.
TGTGCCAGCAGTCAGGGACTTACCGGGGAGCTGTTTTTT
CASSQGLTGELFF
>TRBJ2-7|.|TRBV30|.
TGTGCCTGGAGTAAGAGCGCGGCCTACGAGCAGTACTTC
CAWSKSAAYEQYF
>TRBJ1-2|.|TRBV25-1|.
TGTGCCAGCAGTGAATACCGAGGGAACGGCTACACCTTC
CASSEYRGNGYTF
>TRBJ2-2|.|TRBV18|.
TGTGCCAGCTCCTCCGTGGGGGGAGACACCGGGGAGCTGTTTTTT
CASSSVGGDTGELFF
>TRBJ2-3|.|TRBV11-3|.
TGTGCCAGCAGCTTAGGACTTGATGCGCAGTATTTT
CASSLGLDAQYF
>TRBJ2-7|TRBD2|TRBV5-6|.
TGTGCCAGCAGCTCCCCGACTAGCGGGACCTACGAGCAGTACTTC
CASSSPTSGTYEQYF
>TRBJ2-2|TRBD1|TRBV4-3|.
TGCGCCAGCAGCCAAGATTTAGGGACAGGGGGCTCCGGGGAGCTGTTTTTT
CASSQDLGTGGSGELFF
>TRBJ1-1|.|TRBV19|.
TGTGCCAGTAGTCTTCTCTCCCGGAACACTGAAGCTTTCTTT
CASSLLSRNTEAFF
>TRBJ2-2|TRBD2|TRBV19|once
TGTGCCAGTAGTATCGAAGGGACTACCAACACCGGGGAGCTGTTTTTT
CASSIEGTTNTGELFF
>TRBJ2-7|TRBD2|TRBV5-1|.
TGCGCCAGCAGCTCCACTAGCGGGGGACCCTACGAGCAGTACTTC
CASSSTSGGPYEQYF
>TRBJ1-1|TRBD1|TRBV29-1|.
TGCAGCGTTCATCGGACAGGGGGCTCTGAAGCTTTCTTT
CSVHRTGGSEAFF
>TRBJ1-2|TRBD1|TRBV28|once
TGTGCCAGCAGGTCCGGGACAGGGGACCGGGGCTACACCTTC
CASRSGTGDRGYTF
>TRBJ2-7|TRBD1|TRBV15|once
TGTGCCACCAGGAGGACAGGGGTTTACGAGCAGTACTTC
CATRRTGVYEQYF
>TRBJ2-5|TRBD2|TRBV5-4|.
TGTGCCAGCAGCTTGGTCGGGAGGGAGGAGACCCAGTACTTC
CASSLVGREETQYF
>TRBJ2-1|TRBD2|TRBV28|.
TGTGCCAGCAGTCGACTAGCGGGAGGGGGGAATGAGCAGTTCTTC
CASSRLAGGGNEQFF
>TRBJ2-6|.|TRBV28|.
TGTGCCAGCTGGTCTAATGGGGCCAACGTCCTGACTTTC
CASWSNGANVLTF
>TRBJ2-2|TRBD2|TRBV27|once
TGTGCCAGCAGTTTACGACTAGCGGGGACCGGGGAGCTGTTTTTT
CASSLRLAGTGELFF
>TRBJ1-5|TRBD1|TRBV15|few
TGTGCCACCAGCAGAGGGCGGGACAGGGGACAGCCCCAGCATTTT
CATSRGRDRGQPQHF
>TRBJ2-2|TRBD1|TRBV28|.
TGTGCCAGCAATCTCTCCGGGACAGGGGCCTTCACCGGGGAGCTGTTTTTT
CASNLSGTGAFTGELFF
>TRBJ2-2|TRBD1|TRBV4-2|.
TGTGCCAGCAGCCAAGAAGCGACAGGGCACACCGGGGAGCTGTTTTTT
CASSQEATGHTGELFF
>TRBJ2-7|.|TRBV29-1|.
TGCAGCGTCCTCCCGGACTACCCCTACGAGCAGTACTTC
CSVLPDYPYEQYF
>TRBJ2-7|TRBD2|TRBV7-9|.
TGTGCCAGCTCGAGGCGGGAGGACTACGAGCAGTACTTC
CASSRREDYEQYF
>TRBJ2-1|TRBD2|TRBV30|.
TGTGCCTGGAATCTAGCGGGAGGTCGGCGGTCCTACAATGAGCAGTTCTTC
CAWNLAGGRRSYNEQFF
>TRBJ2-7|.|TRBV7-8|.
TGTGCCAGCAGCTTAGCCAGGGGGGACGGGCAGTACTTC
CASSLARGDGQYF
>TRBJ1-1|.|TRBV5-6|.
TGTGCCAGCCTTACAGGGAACACTGAAGCTTTCTTT
CASLTGNTEAFF
>TRBJ2-4|TRBD1|TRBV30|.
TGTGCCTGGATCAAACCGGGACAGGGGAACATTCAGTACTTC
CAWIKPGQGNIQYF
>TRBJ1-3|.|TRBV13|.
TGTGCCAGCGTCTTCCGTACAGGGTGGGAGAACACCATATATTTT
CASVFRTGWENTIYF
>TRBJ1-1|TRBD1|TRBV4-1|.
TGCGCCAGCAGGCGCGAACCGGGACAGGGGGAGACTGAAGCTTTCTTT
CASRREPGQGETEAFF
>TRBJ1-3|.|TRBV18|.
TGTGCCAGCTCACCACCGGGAGATGGCTCCATATATTTT
CASSPPGDGSIYF
>TRBJ2-3|TRBD2|TRBV4-2|.
TGTGCCAGCAGCCCCACAGGCGGGAGGACAGATACGCAGTATTTT
CASSPTGGRTDTQYF
>TRBJ1-1|TRBD1|TRBV2|.
TGTGCCAGCAGTGGACAGGGTGCTACTGAAGCTTTCTTT
CASSGQGATEAFF
>TRBJ2-2|.|TRBV7-7|.
TGTGCTAGCAGCCTCTTACATAACACCGGGGAGCTGTTTTTT
CASSLLHNTGELFF
>TRBJ2-7|TRBD1|TRBV7-9|.
TGTGCCAGCAGCTTAGGGACAGGGTGGCACGAGCAGTACTTC
CASSLGTGWHEQYF
>TRBJ2-7|TRBD1|TRBV27|.
TGTGCCAGCAGTTTAGTTAAGGGACAGGGCCCTAGCGAGCAGTACTTC
CASSLVKGQGPSEQYF
>TRBJ2-6|TRBD1|TRBV28|.
TGTGCCAGCAGTTTTGTAGGACAGGGGATCGCTGGGGCCAACGTCCTGACTTTC
CASSFVGQGIAGANVLTF
>TRBJ2-5|.|TRBV6-4|.
TGTGCCAGCAGTGTAGAGGCCGAGGAGACCCAGTACTTC
CASSVEAEETQYF
>TRBJ2-7|TRBD2|TRBV7-6|.
TGTGCCAGCAGCTTGAGGGAGGGCTACGAGCAGTACTTC
CASSLREGYEQYF
>TRBJ1-5|.|TRBV19|.
TGTGCCAGTACCACCGGGACATGGACGGTGAATCAGCCCCAGCATTTT
CASTTGTWTVNQPQHF
>TRBJ2-3|TRBD2|TRBV4-1|.
TGCGCCAGCAGCCAAGCCCCAGCGGGAGGCACAGATACGCAGTATTTT
CASSQAPAGGTDTQYF
>TRBJ1-2|.|TRBV9|once
TGTGCCAGCAGCGTCGGGATTGTAGGCTATGGCTACACCTTC
CASSVGIVGYGYTF
>TRBJ2-4|.|TRBV27|.
TGTGCCAGCAGAGTTTATTCGGGGGGCGACACCAAAAACATTCAGTACTTC
CASRVYSGGDTKNIQYF